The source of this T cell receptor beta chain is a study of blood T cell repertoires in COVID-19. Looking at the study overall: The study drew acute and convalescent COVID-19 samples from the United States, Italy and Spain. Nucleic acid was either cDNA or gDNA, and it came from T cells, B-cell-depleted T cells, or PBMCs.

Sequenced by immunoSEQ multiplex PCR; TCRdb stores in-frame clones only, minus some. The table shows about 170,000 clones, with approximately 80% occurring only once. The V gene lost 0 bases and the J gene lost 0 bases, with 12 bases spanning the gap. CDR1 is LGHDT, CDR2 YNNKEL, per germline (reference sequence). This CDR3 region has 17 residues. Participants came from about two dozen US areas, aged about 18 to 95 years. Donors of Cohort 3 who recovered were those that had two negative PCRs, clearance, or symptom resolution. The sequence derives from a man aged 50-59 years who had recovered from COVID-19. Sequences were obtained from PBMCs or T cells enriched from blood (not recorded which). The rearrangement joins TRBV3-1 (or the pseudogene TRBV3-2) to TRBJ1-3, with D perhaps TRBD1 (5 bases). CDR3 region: CASSQDWRGSSGNTIYF. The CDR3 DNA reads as TGTGCCAGCAGCCAAGACTGGAGGGGAAGCTCTGGAAACACCATATATTTT.